This TCR beta chain was identified in a study of blood T cell repertoires in COVID-19. Study context: Both acute and convalescent COVID-19 samples were obtained from the United States, Italy and Spain. PBMCs, B-cell-depleted T cells, or T cells were the source of the cDNA or gDNA that made up the material.

Per the original data handling: Nucleated cell counts were estimated from reference gene primer amplification. Sequencing was performed with immunoSEQ multiplex PCR; in TCRdb, only in-frame clones are kept and a portion is missing. D and trimming come from the DNA, and the V and J calls and clone size come from that table. The data contain around 230,000 clones, 65% to 85% of them singletons. The CDR3 extends over 14 amino acids. Germline V gene lookup returns CDR1 SNHLY and CDR2 FYNNEI. Trimming cost V 7 bases and J 2 bases; bases outside gene matches: 4. The source of this sequence is a woman at least 80 years old with acute or convalescent COVID-19. This chain links TRBV2 with TRBJ1-5; 8 bases agree with TRBD1. The sample comprised peripheral blood. The CDR3: CASTWTGRNQPQHF. In nucleotides, the CDR3 is TGTGCCAGCACCTGGACAGGGCGCAATCAGCCCCAGCATTTT.